Here is one TCR beta chain with its context. Clones were read by immunoSEQ multiplex PCR, and TCRdb kept only the in-frame ones, dropping some. The sample consists of about 140,000 clones, 75% to 95% of them appearing once. These data originate in a study of control samples from healthy donors and cancer patients. The length of the CDR3 is 14 residues. Trimming shortened V by 0 bases and J by 3 bases, and 9 bases separated the two germline ends. Germline loops: CDR1 SGHDT, CDR2 YYEEEE. What was sequenced was blood. This chain joins TRBV5-6 and TRBJ2-5; D call uncertain. This TCR was sampled from a man aged 18 to 30 in good health. CDR3 in amino acids: CASSLVPTEETQYF. The CDR3 DNA is TGTGCCAGCAGCTTGGTACCGACCGAAGAGACCCAGTACTTC.